These 11 T cell receptor beta chains were all obtained from the same sample, sequenced in a study of blood T cell repertoires in COVID-19. Sequencing was performed with immunoSEQ multiplex PCR; in TCRdb, only in-frame clones are kept and a portion is missing. This table has a few hundred thousand clones, roughly 87% appearing once. The sequenced material came from PBMCs or T cells enriched from blood (not recorded which). The receptors were sampled from a woman in her thirties who had recovered from COVID-19.

The V and J genes are TRBV18 and TRBJ2-3; D is perhaps TRBD1 (5 bases). Trimming removed 2 bases from V and 4 bases from J, with 7 bases in between. CDR1 is KGHSH, CDR2 LQKENI, per germline. The CDR3 has 13 residues. This chain's CDR3 is CASSPGAPDTQYF. DNA for the CDR3: TGTGCCAGCTCACCAGGGGCCCCAGATACGCAGTATTTT.

V gene TRBV4-1 combines with J gene TRBJ2-7; 9 nucleotides line up with TRBD1. V gave up 1 base and J gave up 3 bases; unmatched junction bases: 7. CDR1 and CDR2 from the germline V gene are MGHRA and YSYEKL. This CDR3 is built from 16 residues. CDR3 sequence: CASSQVSQGAIYEQYF. DNA for the CDR3: TGCGCCAGCAGCCAAGTGTCACAGGGGGCGATCTACGAGCAGTACTTC.

This chain connects TRBV10-3 to TRBJ2-1; D gene ambiguous. The V gene's germline CDR1 is ENHRY and CDR2 SYGVKD. With 3 bases removed from V and 5 bases from J, the gap between germline ends came to 8 bases. CDR3 length equals 13 residues. The CDR3 DNA reads TGTGCCATCAGTGAATCTGCAGACAATGAGCAGTTCTTC. This gives the protein CAISESADNEQFF.

V and J are TRBV14 and TRBJ1-6, with no clear D. Germline V lookup: CDR1 SGHDN, CDR2 FVKESK. This CDR3 has 17 residues. Trimming stripped 6 bases from V and 0 bases from J, with 15 bases between. The CDR3, as DNA: TGTGCCAGCAGTCCGCGAGAGAAGAACTCCTATAATTCACCCCTCCACTTT. Its protein is CASSPREKNSYNSPLHF. Complete variable domain (other parts from reference TRBV14 and TRBJ1-6): EAGVTQFPSHSVIEKGQTVTLRCDPISGHDNLYWYRRVMGKEIKFLLHFVKESKQDESGMPNNRFLAERTGGTYSTLKVQPAELEDSGVYFCASSPREKNSYNSPLHFGNGTRLTVT.

V usage is TRBV11-2 and J usage is TRBJ1-2; D is perhaps TRBD1 (6 bases). The CDR3 has 14 amino acids. The germline CDR1 and CDR2 sequences are SGHAT and FQNNGV. V gave up 5 bases and J gave up 2 bases, with 12 bases separating them. DNA for the CDR3: TGTGCCAGCAGCCCCGGGGGGGGCAACTATGGCTACACCTTC. As protein: CASSPGGGNYGYTF. The full variable domain, rest sourced from reference TRBV11-2 and TRBJ1-2, is EAGVAQSPRYKIIEKRQSVAFWCNPISGHATLYWYQQILGQGPKLLIQFQNNGVVDDSQLPKDRFSAERLKGVDSTLKIQPAKLEDSAVYLCASSPGGGNYGYTFGSGTRLTVV.

The rearrangement joins TRBV6-4 to TRBJ2-1; the D gene is possibly TRBD1 (6 bases). V shed 3 bases and J shed 6 bases, with 15 bases lying between them. Germline assignment: CDR1 MRHNA and CDR2 SNTAGT. This CDR3 region has 15 residues. For the CDR3, the DNA is TGTGCCAGCAGTGAATCGGAGACAGGTTCCAATGAGCAGTTCTTC. This sequence encodes CASSESETGSNEQFF.

The V and J genes are TRBV3-1 (or the pseudogene TRBV3-2) and TRBJ1-2; TRBD1 is a possible D gene (6 bases). This CDR3 comprises 17 residues. The V end was cut by 3 bases, the J end by 3 bases, with 20 bases between. Per germline, CDR1 LGHDT and CDR2 YNNKEL (reference sequence). The CDR3 spells CASSQREQGFWDYGYTF. The CDR3 nucleotides read TGTGCCAGCAGCCAGAGGGAACAGGGTTTTTGGGACTATGGCTACACCTTC.

This clone was seen a handful of times. The CDR3 reads CATSRRGQGYEAFF. Written as DNA, the CDR3 is TGTGCCACCAGCAGAAGGGGGCAGGGGTATGAAGCTTTCTTT. The V gene is TRBV15, the J gene TRBJ1-1; 7 bases map to TRBD1. The germline CDR1 and CDR2 sequences are LNHNV and YYDKDF (reference sequence). CDR3 size: 14 residues. V lost 2 bases to trimming and J lost 7 bases; unmatched junction nucleotides: 7.

The rearrangement joins TRBV5-1 to TRBJ2-3; D perhaps matches TRBD1 (6 bases). V was cut by 2 bases and J by 3 bases, with 10 bases left in between. CDR3 length equals 14 residues. Germline V lookup: CDR1 SGHRS, CDR2 YFSETQ. As DNA, the CDR3 is TGCGCCAGCAGCTTACAGGGCTGGACAGATACGCAGTATTTT. Protein sequence: CASSLQGWTDTQYF.

The chain has TRBV18 and TRBJ2-2, with D perhaps matching TRBD2 (6 bases). The V gene's germline CDR1 is KGHSH and CDR2 LQKENI. The CDR3 is 15 residues long. V was trimmed by 3 bases and J by 6 bases, leaving 14 bases between them. The CDR3 DNA sequence: TGTGCCAGCTCACCCCCCGCGGGGACCGCCGGGGAGCTGTTTTTT. Translation: CASSPPAGTAGELFF.

This clone was seen only a few times. The CDR3 sequence is CASSRPTGGDQPQHF. CDR3 DNA: TGTGCCAGCAGTCGTCCGACAGGGGGCGATCAGCCCCAGCATTTT. The chain joins TRBV28 to TRBJ1-5; TRBD1 agrees at 10 bases. V shed 5 bases and J 5 bases; nucleotides not matched to a gene: 6. The CDR3 is 15 residues long. Germline V gene data show CDR1 as MDHEN and CDR2 as SYDVKM.